This TCR beta chain was observed in a study of blood T cells in healthy people across ages. This clonotype was counted many times. Germline V gives CDR1 DFQATT, CDR2 SNEGSKA (reference sequence). The V and J ends lost 1 base and 2 bases respectively, with 9 bases between them. The CDR3 contains 13 residues. A sample-barcoded 5' primer and a J-beta primer mix were used in a second PCR of about 7 to 12 cycles. A single record per CDR3 protein comes from TCRdb applying MiXCR to the 5' RACE reads. Counted here are 630,000 or so distinct CDR3 sequences, around 32% occurring once; the ten biggest clones make up about 16%.

The clonotype originates from a woman older than 75 in good health. The V call is TRBV20-1, the J call TRBJ2-7; D is undetermined. Sample: blood. This CDR3 reads CSARGSRTYEQYF. The CDR3 coding sequence is TGCAGTGCTAGAGGGAGTAGGACCTACGAGCAGTACTTC.